The 22 T cell receptor beta chains listed next were all sequenced from one sample in a study of CD8 T cells in Susac syndrome. It was with random hexamers that 0.5 to 1 ug RNA was reverse transcribed. TCRdb passed the immunoSEQ multiplex PCR reads through MiXCR, listing each CDR3 protein once. In the table there are about 400,000 distinct CDR3 sequences, approximately 85% of which are singletons. Sequencing input: CD8+ T cells from PBMCs. These receptors came from a human donor with multiple sclerosis.

A single count supports this clonotype. V gene TRBV27 combines with J gene TRBJ2-7, with TRBD1 identical over 8 bases. V lost 8 bases to trimming and J lost 3 bases; unmatched junction nucleotides: 9. The CDR3 totals 14 residues. Germline CDR1 reads MNHEY; CDR2 reads SMNVEV (reference sequence). CDR3 region: CASSSRGRLYEQYF. CDR3 DNA sequence: TGTGCCAGCTCCTCCAGGGGGCGCCTCTACGAGCAGTACTTC.

This sequence joins TRBV27 and TRBJ2-1; 10 bases line up with TRBD2. CDR1 is MNHEY, CDR2 SMNVEV, per germline (reference sequence). The V segment lost 2 bases and the J segment 9 bases; nucleotides outside the gene matches: 13. The CDR3 covers 17 residues. The CDR3 spells CASSLTGSVAGGGEQFF. In DNA form, the CDR3 reads TGTGCCAGCAGTTTAACAGGGTCGGTAGCGGGAGGCGGTGAGCAGTTCTTC.

J is TRBJ1-1 and V is TRBV9; D is uncertain. The CDR3 runs 13 residues. CDR1 and CDR2 (germline): SGDLS, YYNGEE. The V end was cut by 4 bases, the J end by 3 bases, with 10 bases between. CDR3 in DNA: TGTGCCAGCAGCCTCGGGGAGTACACTGAAGCTTTCTTT. Its translation: CASSLGEYTEAFF.

This rearrangement joins TRBV6-1 to TRBJ1-1; D remains unclear. The CDR3 is made up of 13 amino acids. The V and J ends lost 1 base and 7 bases respectively, with 10 bases between them. Germline CDR1 is MNHNS and CDR2 is SASEGT. CDR3 sequence (DNA): TGTGCCAGCAGTGAAGGCAAGGTGGTTGAAGCTTTCTTT. Translating it yields CASSEGKVVEAFF.

The V gene is TRBV7-2, the J gene TRBJ2-7; D might be TRBD1 or TRBD2, each matching 6 bases. The CDR3 contains 15 residues. Trimming took 1 base from V and 4 from J, leaving 14 bases between them. The V gene's germline CDR1 is SGHTA and CDR2 FQGNSA. In DNA, the CDR3 is TGTGCCAGCAGCTTAGGGCCCCTAGGGGGGTACGAGCAGTACTTC. Its translation is CASSLGPLGGYEQYF.

The chain employs TRBV5-8 and TRBJ1-4; the D is unclear. CDR1 is SGHTS, CDR2 YDEGEE, per germline. This CDR3 contains 17 residues. Trimming pared 5 bases from V and 2 bases from J, leaving 19 bases between. Here the CDR3 DNA reads TGTGCCAGCAGGTACCCCGGAATTGGGTACACTAATGAAAAACTGTTTTTT. Translation gives CASRYPGIGYTNEKLFF.

This clonotype has only one observation. Here the CDR3 DNA reads TGCAGCGTCCCTGAGGTCAGCTCCTACAATGAGCAGTTCTTC. Translating gives CSVPEVSSYNEQFF. V is TRBV20-1 and J is TRBJ2-1, with unresolved D. Per the germline V gene, CDR1 is DFQATT and CDR2 is SNEGSKA (reference sequence). The CDR3 totals 14 residues.

This chain uses TRBV12-3 or TRBV12-4 with TRBJ1-2; D gene uncertain. CDR3 length: 13 residues. The V gene lost 6 bases and the J gene lost 2 bases, with 10 bases spanning the gap. The DNA for the CDR3 is TGTGCCAGCAGACCTGACGGGAACTATGGCTACACCTTC. This gives the protein CASRPDGNYGYTF.

The chain recombines TRBV12-3 or TRBV12-4 with TRBJ2-5, with D maybe TRBD1 (6 bases). V lost 7 bases and J lost 1, with 16 bases in between. The CDR3 contains 15 residues. The CDR3 is CASIPRTDSQETQYF. The CDR3 region has the DNA TGTGCCAGCATTCCCAGGACAGATAGCCAAGAGACCCAGTACTTC.

Only a few counts were recorded for this clonotype. The chain uses TRBV6-1 and TRBJ1-1; D unresolved. This CDR3 spans 13 amino acids. The V end lost 0 bases, the J end lost 3 bases, and 5 bases lay between the germline ends. CDR1 is MNHNS and CDR2 is SASEGT in the germline V gene. The CDR3 nucleotides are TGTGCCAGCAGTGAAGCTGGGGACACTGAAGCTTTCTTT. Amino acid sequence: CASSEAGDTEAFF.

V and J are TRBV14 and TRBJ2-1; TRBD2 might be the D (6 bases). V gave up 8 bases and J gave up 3 bases, with 17 bases separating them. The germline CDR1 and CDR2 sequences are SGHDN and FVKESK. This CDR3 has 15 amino acids. CDR3 loop: CASSKPGVLYNEQFF. The DNA for the CDR3 is TGTGCCAGCTCAAAGCCGGGGGTTCTCTACAATGAGCAGTTCTTC.

The chain has TRBV5-6 and TRBJ2-2; D remains unclear. Per the germline V gene, CDR1 is SGHDT and CDR2 is YYEEEE. This CDR3 comprises 15 residues. V was pared by 0 bases and J by 1 base, with 7 bases between. CDR3 sequence: CASSLARRNTGELFF. The CDR3 DNA reads TGTGCCAGCAGCTTGGCCAGGAGGAACACCGGGGAGCTGTTTTTT.

Here the CDR3 reads CASSDPTSSSYNEQFF. CDR3 coding DNA: TGTGCCAGCAGTGACCCGACGTCAAGCTCCTACAATGAGCAGTTCTTC. The J gene is TRBJ2-1, the V gene TRBV6-1, with D hard to call. Germline-derived CDR1 and CDR2 are MNHNS and SASEGT. The length of the CDR3 is 16 residues. V was pared by 3 bases and J by 0 bases, with 12 bases between.

DNA of the CDR3: TGTGCCAGCAGTTACTCGAGTCACGGGACTAGCGGGACCTACGAGCAGTACTTC. Translation: CASSYSSHGTSGTYEQYF. The chain links TRBV6-5 to TRBJ2-7; 13 nucleotides agree with TRBD2. The V and J ends lost 0 bases and 2 bases, in that order; junction bases with no gene match: 7. From germline, CDR1 is MNHEY and CDR2 SVGAGI. The CDR3 covers 18 residues.

This chain links TRBV13 with TRBJ2-2; 10 nucleotides agree with TRBD2. Germline V gene lookup returns CDR1 PRHDT and CDR2 FYEKMQ (reference sequence). The CDR3 has 16 amino acids. After removal of 3 bases from V and 1 base from J, the junction contained 2 bases not matched to a gene. The CDR3 spells CASSLSGGENTGELFF. The DNA of the CDR3 is TGTGCCAGCAGCTTGAGCGGGGGGGAGAACACCGGGGAGCTGTTTTTT.

The chain links TRBV6-1 to TRBJ1-1; D ambiguous. Germline V gene lookup returns CDR1 MNHNS and CDR2 SASEGT. The CDR3 totals 15 residues. Trimming removed 1 base at V and 4 bases at J, with 13 bases between. For the CDR3, the DNA is TGTGCCAGCAGTGAAGACGAGGAGGGAGGCACTGAAGCTTTCTTT. Its translation is CASSEDEEGGTEAFF.

This chain joins TRBV20-1 and TRBJ2-5; weak D call: TRBD1 (6 bases). The CDR3 is 15 amino acids. Germline V lookup: CDR1 DFQATT, CDR2 SNEGSKA (reference sequence). Trimming left V 6 bases short and J 3 bases short, with 20 bases between. The CDR3 nucleotides read TGCAGTGCCCTGTTCTATCTGAGGGGGAAAGAGACCCAGTACTTC. Translation: CSALFYLRGKETQYF.

The chain carries TRBV5-6 and TRBJ2-1; D possibly uses TRBD1 or TRBD2 (5 bases each). This CDR3 has 14 residues. The V end was cut by 4 bases, the J end by 5 bases, with 13 bases between. Germline V gives CDR1 SGHDT, CDR2 YYEEEE. The CDR3 DNA is TGTGCCAGCAGCGGGGCTAGCCGAGACAATGAGCAGTTCTTC. Its protein product is CASSGASRDNEQFF.

This clonotype was recorded once. The chain uses TRBV7-9 and TRBJ2-1; the match to TRBD2 covers 10 bases. V gave up 5 bases and J gave up 4 bases; unmatched junction bases: 5. This CDR3 spans 15 amino acids. From germline, CDR1 is SEHNR and CDR2 FQNEAQ (reference sequence). The CDR3 loop reads CASSAGAGGYNEQFF. In nucleotides, the CDR3 is TGTGCCAGCAGCGCCGGAGCGGGAGGGTACAATGAGCAGTTCTTC.

The count of this clonotype is one. The chain couples TRBV7-6 to TRBJ1-4; 8 bases map to TRBD1. The junction had 3 bases not matched to a gene; V was cut back by 3 bases and J by 6 bases. CDR3 length: 14 residues. The V gene's germline CDR1 is SGHVS and CDR2 FNYEAQ. The chain's CDR3 is CASSLDREDEKLFF. The CDR3 DNA reads TGTGCCAGCAGCTTGGACAGGGAGGATGAAAAACTGTTTTTT.

The V call is TRBV30, the J call TRBJ2-1; D possibly corresponds to TRBD1 (5 bases). The CDR3 covers 13 residues. V dropped 0 bases and J dropped 11 bases, with 14 bases sitting between them. Germline CDR1 GTSNPN, CDR2 SVGIG (reference sequence). In DNA form, the CDR3 reads TGTGCCTGGAGTGTACAGGCTGAGCCCCAGCAGTTCTTC. This encodes CAWSVQAEPQQFF.

The CDR3 sequence: CASGYELWDQHF. The CDR3 nucleotides read TGTGCCAGCGGATACGAACTGTGGGACCAGCATTTT. The chain couples TRBV7-8 to TRBJ1-5; D gene ambiguous. V lost 8 bases to trimming and J lost 12 bases, with 17 bases between them. Germline-derived CDR1 and CDR2 are SGHVS and FQNEAQ. The CDR3 runs 12 residues.